A single sample is the source of the 25 T cell receptor beta chains below, sequenced in a study of early T cells in non-severe SARS-CoV-2 infection. TCRdb called the 5' RACE reads again in MiXCR, with one record for every CDR3 protein. The sample contains 100,000 to 150,000 distinct CDR3 sequences, just under 15% of which appear only once. Sequences were obtained from whole blood. The receptors stem from an adult who was a healthcare worker with PCR-confirmed SARS-CoV-2 infection or an uninfected control (not recorded which).

This clonotype was picked up a small number of times. CDR3 DNA: TGTGCCAGCACTCCCCAGGGAGCCTCAAGTGAAAAACTGTTTTTT. It translates to CASTPQGASSEKLFF. The chain employs TRBV2 and TRBJ1-4, with D possibly matching TRBD1 (5 bases). The CDR3 has 15 residues. Per the germline V gene, CDR1 is SNHLY and CDR2 is FYNNEI. V lost 7 bases to trimming and J lost 7 bases, with 19 bases between them.

The V and J genes are TRBV12-3 or TRBV12-4 and TRBJ1-2; D might be TRBD1 (6 bases). The CDR3 sequence is 14 residues long. Trimming removed 7 bases at V and 8 bases at J, with 20 bases between. CDR3 in DNA: TGTGCCAGCAAACCGGGGGCTAGACCGGGGGGCTACACCTTC. Translated, it gives CASKPGARPGGYTF.

This clonotype was seen ten or more times. The V gene is TRBV5-4, the J gene TRBJ2-3; D remains ambiguous. Germline loops: CDR1 SGHNT, CDR2 YYREEE (reference sequence). CDR3 length: 12 amino acids. Deletions cut 5 bases from V and 5 bases from J, with 9 bases between. The CDR3 nucleotides read TGTGCCAGCAGTTCGACCAGAGATACGCAGTATTTT. Amino acids: CASSSTRDTQYF.

V usage is TRBV6-6 and J usage is TRBJ2-3; no clear D gene. The germline gives CDR1 MNHNY, CDR2 SVGAGI (reference sequence). The CDR3 extends over 13 amino acids. V shed 6 bases and J shed 10 bases, with 17 bases lying between them. DNA of the CDR3: TGTGCCAGCAGCCAGATCAATGGGCAGGCGCAGTATTTT. Translated, it gives CASSQINGQAQYF.

The genes are TRBV20-1 and TRBJ1-2; D might be TRBD1 (5 bases). Trimming shortened V by 0 bases and J by 6 bases, and 14 bases separated the two germline ends. Germline CDR1 is DFQATT and CDR2 is SNEGSKA (reference sequence). The CDR3 totals 14 residues. This CDR3 reads CSAREGGSIHGYTF. The CDR3 nucleotides are TGCAGTGCTAGAGAGGGGGGAAGTATTCATGGCTACACCTTC.

The table lists this clonotype with a few counts. The chain links TRBV5-4 to TRBJ2-5, with TRBD2 matching over 13 bases. The CDR3 has 16 amino acids. Germline V gene data show CDR1 as SGHNT and CDR2 as YYREEE (reference sequence). V trimming: 5 bases; J trimming: 1 base; junction bases outside the gene matches: 5. The CDR3 DNA follows: TGTGCCAGCAGTCCCGGACTAGCGGGGGTCCAAGAGACCCAGTACTTC. Its translation: CASSPGLAGVQETQYF.

This clonotype was seen a handful of times. The V call is TRBV4-1, the J call TRBJ1-4; D unclear. The ends were cut back, 2 bases at V and 2 bases at J, with 6 bases in the middle. CDR3 length: 14 amino acids. The germline CDR1 and CDR2 sequences are MGHRA and YSYEKL. The DNA of the CDR3 is TGCGCCAGCAGCCAACAGGTGACTAATGAAAAACTGTTTTTT. Amino acids: CASSQQVTNEKLFF.

This clonotype showed up many times. The chain carries TRBV20-1 and TRBJ2-7; D unclear. The V end lost 5 bases, the J end lost 2 bases, and 7 bases lay between the germline ends. The germline gives CDR1 DFQATT, CDR2 SNEGSKA (reference sequence). The CDR3 has 11 amino acids. CDR3 nucleotide sequence: TGCAGTGCTCGAAAGACCTACGAGCAGTACTTC. The encoded protein is CSARKTYEQYF.

Only a few counts were recorded for this clonotype. The rearrangement links TRBV18 to TRBJ2-2; TRBD1 matches 7 bases. After removal of 4 bases from V and 3 bases from J, the junction contained 5 bases not matched to a gene. The CDR3 has 15 residues. Germline loops: CDR1 KGHSH, CDR2 LQKENI. The CDR3 DNA is TGTGCCAGCTCACGACCACAGGGGTACACCGGGGAGCTGTTTTTT. Its translation: CASSRPQGYTGELFF.

V and J are TRBV2 and TRBJ1-2, with D maybe TRBD1 (5 bases). This CDR3 spans 12 amino acids. Germline values: CDR1 SNHLY, CDR2 FYNNEI. The V end lost 3 bases, the J end lost 5 bases, and 7 bases lay between the germline ends. The CDR3 sequence: CASSETDYGYTF. The CDR3 bases are TGTGCCAGCAGTGAGACAGATTATGGCTACACCTTC.

This clonotype was recorded a few times. The V and J genes are TRBV29-1 and TRBJ2-1; 13 positions match TRBD2. The length of the CDR3 is 14 residues. Germline V gene lookup returns CDR1 SQVTM and CDR2 ANQGSEA. V dropped 2 bases and J dropped 9; count of bases not matched to a gene: 4. The CDR3: CSVETSGGVGEQFF. DNA of the CDR3: TGCAGCGTTGAAACTAGCGGGGGGGTCGGTGAGCAGTTCTTC.

This clonotype occurred many times. This chain connects TRBV20-1 to TRBJ2-1, with TRBD1 matching 7 bases. Per germline, CDR1 DFQATT and CDR2 SNEGSKA (reference sequence). CDR3 size: 15 residues. Losses at the gene ends were 5 bases for V and 8 bases for J; bases not matched to a gene: 15. CDR3 residues: CSAENRGRPFDEQFF. The CDR3 DNA sequence: TGCAGTGCTGAAAACAGGGGCCGACCTTTCGATGAGCAGTTCTTC.

This clonotype was recorded a few times. The chain recombines TRBV7-9 with TRBJ2-1; TRBD1 matches 8 bases. With V trimmed by 4 bases and J by 7 bases, 15 bases remained unmatched. Germline loops: CDR1 SEHNR, CDR2 FQNEAQ (reference sequence). The CDR3 extends over 17 amino acids. CDR3 coding DNA: TGTGCCAGCAGCTCCTTAGTCACAGGGGGAGAGGTGAATGAGCAGTTCTTC. Translated, it gives CASSSLVTGGEVNEQFF.

This clonotype has only a few counts. This sequence joins TRBV20-1 and TRBJ2-3, with D possibly being TRBD2 (6 bases). The germline V and J ends were trimmed by 2 bases and 0 bases, with 9 bases remaining between them. CDR1 and CDR2 from the germline V gene are DFQATT and SNEGSKA (reference sequence). This CDR3 is built from 14 residues. CDR3: CSARSSESTDTQYF. In DNA form, the CDR3 reads TGCAGTGCTAGATCTAGCGAGAGCACAGATACGCAGTATTTT.

The chain uses TRBV7-3 and TRBJ2-1; D tentatively reads TRBD1 or TRBD2 (5 bases each). This CDR3 is built from 16 residues. Germline CDR1 SGHTA, CDR2 FQGTGA. Trimming removed 2 bases from V and 7 bases from J, with 18 bases in between. The CDR3 loop is CASSLAPGTPGNEQFF. The DNA for the CDR3 is TGTGCCAGCAGCTTAGCCCCGGGGACCCCCGGGAATGAGCAGTTCTTC.

This clonotype showed up just a few times. A junction boundary mismatches the germline segment, possibly from a read error. This chain links TRBV12-3 or TRBV12-4 with TRBJ1-1, with 11 bases identical to TRBD1. CDR3 length equals 14 residues. This CDR3 reads CASSSGTGGSEVFF. The CDR3 DNA sequence: TGTGCCAGCAGTTCCGGGACAGGGGGTTCTGAAGTTTTCTTT.

This clonotype was counted between two and nine times. V gene TRBV27 combines with J gene TRBJ2-5; perhaps TRBD2 as D (5 bases). The CDR3 has 13 residues. Germline values: CDR1 MNHEY, CDR2 SMNVEV (reference sequence). V lost 6 bases and J 3 bases, leaving 11 bases between the germline ends. The CDR3 reads CASRDWNEETQYF. The CDR3 region has the DNA TGTGCCAGCAGGGACTGGAACGAAGAGACCCAGTACTTC.

V is TRBV7-6 and J is TRBJ2-5; 9 bases fit TRBD2. CDR1 and CDR2 (germline): SGHVS, FNYEAQ. This CDR3 has 14 residues. After removal of 6 bases from V and 7 bases from J, the junction contained 9 bases not matched to a gene. CDR3 sequence reads: CASSRTSASGTQYF. CDR3 DNA: TGTGCCAGCAGTCGGACTAGCGCCTCAGGGACCCAGTACTTC. The whole variable domain, filled in from reference TRBV7-6 and TRBJ2-5, reads GAGVSQSPRYKVTKRGQDVALRCDPISGHVSLYWYRQALGQGPEFLTYFNYEAQQDKSGLPNDRFSAERPEGSISTLTIQRTEQRDSAMYRCASSRTSASGTQYFGPGTRLLVL.

This clonotype was recorded a few times. The V call is TRBV13, the J call TRBJ2-7; either TRBD1 or TRBD2 may fit D (5 bases each). The CDR3 runs to 13 residues. Germline V gene lookup returns CDR1 PRHDT and CDR2 FYEKMQ (reference sequence). Trimming stripped 0 bases from V and 13 bases from J, with 16 bases between. CDR3 sequence: CASSLGGTANLYF. The CDR3, as DNA: TGTGCCAGCAGCTTAGGAGGGACCGCTAATTTATACTTC.

This clonotype has a handful of counts. This rearrangement joins TRBV7-8 to TRBJ1-1; D is ambiguous. The V and J ends lost 0 bases and 7 bases respectively, with 6 bases between them. Germline V lookup: CDR1 SGHVS, CDR2 FQNEAQ. The CDR3 is made up of 12 amino acids. The CDR3 DNA is TGTGCCAGCAGCTTAGCCGGGGTTGAAGCTTTCTTT. Translated, it gives CASSLAGVEAFF.

The J gene is TRBJ2-3, the V gene TRBV6-4; no clear D. CDR3 length: 13 amino acids. Germline V gives CDR1 MRHNA, CDR2 SNTAGT. Trimming took off 0 bases at V and 4 bases at J, with 5 bases between the two ends. CDR3 nucleotides: TGTGCCAGCAGTGACTCGAACTCAGATACGCAGTATTTT. This gives the protein CASSDSNSDTQYF.

This chain uses TRBV2 with TRBJ2-5, with a weak D call TRBD1 (6 bases). The V end lost 6 bases, the J end lost 3 bases, and 14 bases lay between the germline ends. The CDR3 sequence is 14 residues long. The germline V gene has CDR1 SNHLY and CDR2 FYNNEI. CDR3 sequence (DNA): TGTGCCAGCAGAGGATCGGCAGGGGAAGAGACCCAGTACTTC. Protein sequence: CASRGSAGEETQYF.

The J gene is TRBJ1-4, the V gene TRBV20-1; 9 positions agree with TRBD1. The germline gives CDR1 DFQATT, CDR2 SNEGSKA (reference sequence). The CDR3 length is 15 residues. Unmatched junction bases numbered 6, after V lost 3 bases and J lost 4 bases. CDR3 sequence: CSASPSGQGNEKLFF. CDR3 bases: TGCAGTGCTAGTCCTTCGGGACAGGGTAATGAAAAACTGTTTTTT.

In its sample, this clonotype was seen many times. The chain links TRBV30 to TRBJ1-2, with D unresolved. Trimming removed 0 bases from V and 1 base from J, with 0 bases in between. This CDR3 is built from 11 residues. The germline CDR1 and CDR2 sequences are GTSNPN and SVGIG (reference sequence). This CDR3 is CAWSVNYGYTF. Written as DNA, the CDR3 is TGTGCCTGGAGTGTTAACTATGGCTACACCTTC. The full variable domain, completed using reference TRBV30 and TRBJ1-2, is SQTIHQWPATLVQPVGSPLSLECTVEGTSNPNLYWYRQAAGRGLQLLFYSVGIGQISSEVPQNLSASRPQDRQFILSSKKLLLSDSGFYLCAWSVNYGYTFGSGTRLTVV.

The table lists this clonotype with a few counts. The genes are TRBV6-6 and TRBJ2-3; D gene uncertain. Trimming shortened V by 2 bases and J by 6 bases, and 9 bases separated the two germline ends. The CDR3 spans 13 residues. The germline gives CDR1 MNHNY, CDR2 SVGAGI (reference sequence). The CDR3 sequence: CASSYRGMDTQYF. The DNA for the CDR3 is TGTGCCAGCAGTTACCGAGGAATGGATACGCAGTATTTT.